What follows describes a single T cell receptor beta chain. The entry originates in a study of OX40 agonist ivuxolimab in advanced cancers. In the study overall: The diagnoses of dose-escalation patients were hepatocellular carcinoma, melanoma, renal cell or head and neck cancer.

The assay was immunoSEQ multiplex PCR, and TCRdb's table has in-frame clones only and misses some. Found here are approximately 84,000 clones, approximately 90% of them singletons; the top ten hold roughly 0.17%. Patients were ineligible given autoimmune disease history or systemic immunosuppression. Blood samples were obtained at baseline, cycle 4 day 1, and cycle 7 day 1. The clonotype was recovered from an adult with an advanced solid tumor such as melanoma, head and neck, liver or kidney cancer. The sequenced sample was CD4+ or CD8+ T cells sorted from blood, obtained in a trial of the OX40 agonist ivuxolimab.

As DNA, the CDR3 is TGTGCCAGCCGGGGGCAGGGGGCTACTAACTATGGCTACACCTTC. Protein: CASRGQGATNYGYTF. The V gene is TRBV6-6, the J gene TRBJ1-2; the match to TRBD1 covers 8 bases. Trimming took 8 bases from V and 0 from J; bases not matched to a gene: 8. The CDR3 is made up of 15 amino acids. Germline assignment: CDR1 MNHNY and CDR2 SVGAGI (reference sequence).